These T cell receptor beta chains were read from a single sample in a study of blood T cell repertoires in COVID-19. Generated by immunoSEQ multiplex PCR, the TCRdb table keeps only in-frame clones and is missing some. The top ten hold less than 9% of the sample, which has about 480,000 clones, 85% to 90% seen once. The source material was peripheral blood. The receptors shown here come from a woman aged 50 to 60 with COVID-19, enrolled during active disease. CDR3s include the opening cysteine and the closing phenylalanine or tryptophan. The order of the fields is J gene, D gene, clone size, V gene, CDR3 DNA, CDR3 protein. The D gene is left open where the match is weak. Where a row states a size, it is once, few, many or the class of an expanded clone; other rows omit it.

TRBJ2-1	TRBD2	.	TRBV5-1	TGCGCCAGCAGCTATGGACTAAGCGGGGTTTACAATGAGCAGTTCTTC	CASSYGLSGVYNEQFF
TRBJ2-2	.	.	TRBV6-2/TRBV6-3	TGTGCCAGCAGTCTGGGGGGAAACACCGGGGAGCTGTTTTTT	CASSLGGNTGELFF
TRBJ1-5	.	.	TRBV19	TGTGCCAGTACTTCCGGGGGGGGTCTCAATCAGCCCCAGCATTTT	CASTSGGGLNQPQHF
TRBJ1-1	TRBD1	.	TRBV27	TGTGCCAGCAGTTTACAGGGGGATCCTGAAGCTTTCTTT	CASSLQGDPEAFF
TRBJ1-1	.	.	TRBV6-5	TGTGCCAGCAGTACGGGACTCAAAGCTTTCTTT	CASSTGLKAFF
TRBJ2-3	.	once	TRBV30	TGTGCCTGGAACATAAACACAGATACGCAGTATTTT	CAWNINTDTQYF
TRBJ1-6	.	.	TRBV5-4	TGTGCCAGCAGCTTACAGGGCAGAGGGGATTCACCCCTCCACTTT	CASSLQGRGDSPLHF
TRBJ1-5	TRBD1	.	TRBV19	TGTGCCAGTAGTCACAACAGGGGCAACAATCAGCCCCAGCATTTT	CASSHNRGNNQPQHF
TRBJ1-1	.	.	TRBV20-1	TGCAGTGCTAGTGGTTGGCTCATGAACACTGAAGCTTTCTTT	CSASGWLMNTEAFF
TRBJ1-2	.	.	TRBV29-1	TGCAGCGTTCTCGGGAGGGGCTATGGCTACACCTTC	CSVLGRGYGYTF
TRBJ1-2	.	.	TRBV19	TGTGCCAGCCGACCGGGAGAAAGCTATGGCTACACCTTC	CASRPGESYGYTF
TRBJ1-4	TRBD1	.	TRBV19	TGTGCCAGTAGTGACGGACAGGGGAGAAAACTGTTTTTT	CASSDGQGRKLFF
TRBJ2-4	.	.	TRBV28	TGTGCCAGCAGTTTATTAGGCGGAGAGGCCAAAAACATTCAGTACTTC	CASSLLGGEAKNIQYF
TRBJ1-1	TRBD1	.	TRBV7-9	TGTGCCAGCAGCCACACAGGGGGCGCGGGGGGCAACACTGAAGCTTTCTTT	CASSHTGGAGGNTEAFF
TRBJ2-7	.	.	TRBV4-1	TGCGCCAGCAGCCAAACCCGACAGCCGACCTACGAGCAGTACTTC	CASSQTRQPTYEQYF
TRBJ2-7	TRBD1	.	TRBV12-3/TRBV12-4	TGTGCCAGCAGCGGGACAGCCGTTGGAGAGCAGTACTTC	CASSGTAVGEQYF
TRBJ2-4	TRBD1	.	TRBV6-5	TGTGCCAGCAGTTACGGGACAGGGGATTTGAACATTCAGTACTTC	CASSYGTGDLNIQYF
TRBJ1-5	.	.	TRBV6-1	TGTGCCAGCAGTGAAGAGGGCGGGGGAAATCAGCCCCAGCATTTT	CASSEEGGGNQPQHF
TRBJ1-3	.	.	TRBV6-6	TGTGCCAGCAGTTACTCGAATGCAGAAAACACCATATATTTT	CASSYSNAENTIYF
TRBJ2-1	.	.	TRBV11-1	TGTGCCAGCAGTCCCCCAACGTTGTCGGGAGAGCAGTTCTTC	CASSPPTLSGEQFF
TRBJ2-1	TRBD2	once	TRBV4-1	TGCGCCAGCAGCCGAGCGGGACTAGTCGTAAATGAGCAGTTCTTC	CASSRAGLVVNEQFF
TRBJ2-1	.	.	TRBV6-5	TGTGCCAGCAGTTACGGTGTCAGGGTGAATGAGCAGTTCTTC	CASSYGVRVNEQFF
TRBJ2-7	.	once	TRBV7-2	TGTGCCAGCAGCCCGAGGCGGGGGCAATACGAGCAGTACTTC	CASSPRRGQYEQYF
TRBJ2-1	.	once	TRBV10-3	TGTGCCATCAGTGAGTCAAGGGGGAACTACAATGAGCAGTTCTTC	CAISESRGNYNEQFF
TRBJ2-5	.	.	TRBV4-1	TGCGCCAGCAGCCGGACAGCCCAAGAGACCCAGTACTTC	CASSRTAQETQYF
TRBJ1-1	TRBD1	.	TRBV7-2	TGTGCCAGCAGCTCTAGACAGGGGGGGGTTATGAACACTGAAGCTTTCTTT	CASSSRQGGVMNTEAFF
TRBJ1-4	TRBD1	.	TRBV7-9	TGTGCCAGCAGCTCGGGACAGGGGAGTAGGGGCACTAATGAAAAACTGTTTTTT	CASSSGQGSRGTNEKLFF
TRBJ1-1	.	.	TRBV5-1	TGCGCCAGCAGCTTGAGTAACAGGGTCAACACTGAAGCTTTCTTT	CASSLSNRVNTEAFF
TRBJ1-1	.	.	TRBV3-1/TRBV3-2	TGTGCCAGCAGCCACCGCACTGAAGCTTTCTTT	CASSHRTEAFF
TRBJ1-2	.	.	TRBV19	TGTGCCAGTACCAACCCCGCGGTTGACTATGGCTACACCTTC	CASTNPAVDYGYTF
TRBJ1-2	TRBD1	.	TRBV6-5	TGTGCCAGCAATAGACAGGGGTCGGCATATGGCTACACCTTC	CASNRQGSAYGYTF
TRBJ2-3	.	.	TRBV3-1/TRBV3-2	TGTGCCAGCAGCCAAGATCTAAACTCAGATACGCAGTATTTT	CASSQDLNSDTQYF
TRBJ2-1	TRBD2	few	TRBV11-2	TGTGCCAGCAGCTTAGGGAGGACTAGCGGGGTTGAGCAGTTCTTC	CASSLGRTSGVEQFF
TRBJ2-3	TRBD2	.	TRBV19	TGTGCCAGTAGTATAGATGGGACTACTGATACGCAGTATTTT	CASSIDGTTDTQYF
TRBJ1-1	TRBD1	.	TRBV12-5	TGTGCTAGTGGTGGACAGGGGCCCCTGAACACTGAAGCTTTCTTT	CASGGQGPLNTEAFF
TRBJ2-2	.	.	TRBV6-2/TRBV6-3	TGTGCCAGCAGTACTTTGAACACCGGGGAGCTGTTTTTT	CASSTLNTGELFF
TRBJ2-7	.	.	TRBV21-1	TGTGCCAGCAGCAAAGCCGCCAGGGACACCTACGAGCAGTACTTC	CASSKAARDTYEQYF
TRBJ2-1	TRBD1	few	TRBV11-2	TGTGCCAGCAGCCGCACAGGGGGCCCCTACAATGAGCAGTTCTTC	CASSRTGGPYNEQFF
TRBJ2-7	.	.	TRBV27	TGTGCCAGCAGTTTATTGAACAGGGTCGGCGAGCAGTACTTC	CASSLLNRVGEQYF
TRBJ1-5	.	few	TRBV21-1	TGTGCCAGCAGCAAGCTGAGGCGGGGACAGACTGATCCAAGCAATCAGCCCCAGCATTTT	CASSKLRRGQTDPSNQPQHF
TRBJ2-3	.	.	TRBV10-3	TGTGCCATCAGTGAGTCGACCCAAGGGGCTAGCGAGACAGATACGCAGTATTTT	CAISESTQGASETDTQYF
TRBJ2-7	.	.	TRBV6-5	TGTGCCAGCAGTTACTCGGCAGGGGACTCCTACGAGCAGTACTTC	CASSYSAGDSYEQYF
TRBJ1-2	.	.	TRBV19	TGTGCCAGTAGTCCCCGTTGGCAGGGGAAAGCTGGCTACACCTTC	CASSPRWQGKAGYTF
TRBJ2-5	TRBD1	.	TRBV9	TGTGCCAGCAGCGAACGGACAGGGTTAGCGGAGACCCAGTACTTC	CASSERTGLAETQYF
TRBJ1-5	TRBD1	.	TRBV3-1/TRBV3-2	TGTGCCAGCAGCCACGGACAGGGGGGACCCTATAGCAATCAGCCCCAGCATTTT	CASSHGQGGPYSNQPQHF
TRBJ2-3	.	.	TRBV2	TGTGCCAGCACTGTCTCCACAGATACGCAGTATTTT	CASTVSTDTQYF
TRBJ2-7	.	.	TRBV7-2	TGTGCCAGCAGCTTAGCAGCCGTTTTTTACGAGCAGTACTTC	CASSLAAVFYEQYF
TRBJ1-5	.	.	TRBV3-1/TRBV3-2	TGTGCCAGCAGCCAAGGGGGCTTAGAGCCCCAGCATTTT	CASSQGGLEPQHF
TRBJ2-5	TRBD1	.	TRBV5-1	TGCGCCAGCAGCTTCTCCCAGGGGGCGCTAGGAGAGACCCAGTACTTC	CASSFSQGALGETQYF
TRBJ2-7	.	.	TRBV13	TGTGCCAGCGGGCGGGGAATCCTCGAGCAGTACTTC	CASGRGILEQYF
TRBJ1-6	TRBD1	.	TRBV19	TGTGCCAGTAGTAAGGGGACAGGGGGCTTTAGTTCACCCCTCCACTTT	CASSKGTGGFSSPLHF
TRBJ1-4	.	.	TRBV6-5	TGTGCCAGCAGTTTGGGACTCGTTAATGAAAAACTGTTTTTT	CASSLGLVNEKLFF
TRBJ2-7	TRBD1	.	TRBV30	TGTGCCTGGGACAGGGGGAGGGAGCAGTACTTC	CAWDRGREQYF
TRBJ1-1	.	.	TRBV10-3	TGTGCCATCAGTGAGTCGGCCCGGGTGGGTTCTGAAGCTTTCTTT	CAISESARVGSEAFF
TRBJ2-3	.	.	TRBV4-2	TGTGCCAGCAGTCTGTATGTCGGGGGCACAGATACGCAGTATTTT	CASSLYVGGTDTQYF
TRBJ2-7	.	.	TRBV5-1	TGCGCCAGCAGTCCCGGAGGGAGCTCCTACGAGCAGTACTTC	CASSPGGSSYEQYF
TRBJ1-5	.	once	TRBV30	TGTGCCTGGACCCGCGGGTTCGATCAGCCCCAGCATTTT	CAWTRGFDQPQHF